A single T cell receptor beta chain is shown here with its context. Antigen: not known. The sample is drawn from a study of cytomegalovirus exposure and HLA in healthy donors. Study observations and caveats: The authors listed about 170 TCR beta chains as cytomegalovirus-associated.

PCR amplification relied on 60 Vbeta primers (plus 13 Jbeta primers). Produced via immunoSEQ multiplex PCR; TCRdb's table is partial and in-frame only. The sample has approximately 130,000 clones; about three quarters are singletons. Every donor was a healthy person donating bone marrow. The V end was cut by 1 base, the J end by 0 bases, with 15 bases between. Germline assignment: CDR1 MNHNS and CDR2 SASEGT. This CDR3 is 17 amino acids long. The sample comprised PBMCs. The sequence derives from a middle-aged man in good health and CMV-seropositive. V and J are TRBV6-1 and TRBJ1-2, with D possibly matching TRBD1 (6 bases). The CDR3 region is CASSEVPRTASNYGYTF. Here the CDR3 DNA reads TGTGCCAGCAGTGAAGTTCCCCGGACAGCTTCTAACTATGGCTACACCTTC.